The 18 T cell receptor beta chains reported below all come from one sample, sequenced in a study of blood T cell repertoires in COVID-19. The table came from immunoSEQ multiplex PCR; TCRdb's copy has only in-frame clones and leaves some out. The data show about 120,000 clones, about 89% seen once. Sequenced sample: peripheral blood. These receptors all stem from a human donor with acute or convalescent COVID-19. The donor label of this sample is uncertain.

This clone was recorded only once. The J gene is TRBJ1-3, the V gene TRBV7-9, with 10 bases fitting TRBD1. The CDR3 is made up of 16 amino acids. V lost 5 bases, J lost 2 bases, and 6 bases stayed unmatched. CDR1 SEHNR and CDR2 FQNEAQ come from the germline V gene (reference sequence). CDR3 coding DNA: TGTGCCAGCAGCAGCTCCGGGACAGGGGCTGGAAACACCATATATTTT. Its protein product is CASSSSGTGAGNTIYF.

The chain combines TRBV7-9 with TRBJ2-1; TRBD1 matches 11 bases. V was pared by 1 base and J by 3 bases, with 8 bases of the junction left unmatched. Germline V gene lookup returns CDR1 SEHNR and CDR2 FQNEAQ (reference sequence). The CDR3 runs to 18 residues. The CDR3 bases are TGTGCCAGCAGCTTAGGTCGCACGGGACAGGGGGACTACAATGAGCAGTTCTTC. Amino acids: CASSLGRTGQGDYNEQFF. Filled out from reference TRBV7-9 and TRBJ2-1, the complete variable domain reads DTGVSQNPRHKITKRGQNVTFRCDPISEHNRLYWYRQTLGQGPEFLTYFQNEAQLEKSRLLSDRFSAERPKGSFSTLEIQRTEQGDSAMYLCASSLGRTGQGDYNEQFFGPGTRLTVL.

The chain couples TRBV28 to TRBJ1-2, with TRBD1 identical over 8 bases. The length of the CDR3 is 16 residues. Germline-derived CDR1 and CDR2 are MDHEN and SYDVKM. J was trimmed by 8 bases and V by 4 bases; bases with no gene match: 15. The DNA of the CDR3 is TGTGCCAGCAGTTCTCCCGGGACAGGATATAGTGGGGGCTACACCTTC. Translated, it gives CASSSPGTGYSGGYTF.

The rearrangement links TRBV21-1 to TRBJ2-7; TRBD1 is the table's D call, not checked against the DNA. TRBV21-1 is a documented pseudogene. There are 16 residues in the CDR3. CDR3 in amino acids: CASSKPTGASSYEQYF. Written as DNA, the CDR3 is TGTGCCAGCAGCAAACCGACAGGCGCCAGCTCCTACGAGCAGTACTTC.

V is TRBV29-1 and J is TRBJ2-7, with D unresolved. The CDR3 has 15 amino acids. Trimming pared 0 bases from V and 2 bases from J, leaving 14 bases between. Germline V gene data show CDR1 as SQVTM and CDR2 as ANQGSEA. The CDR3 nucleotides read TGCAGCGTTGAAGATCGTCGTACTACGACCTACGAGCAGTACTTC. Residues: CSVEDRRTTTYEQYF.

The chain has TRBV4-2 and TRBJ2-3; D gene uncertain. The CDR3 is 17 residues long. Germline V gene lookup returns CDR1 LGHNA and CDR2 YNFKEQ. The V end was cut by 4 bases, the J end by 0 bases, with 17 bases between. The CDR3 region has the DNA TGTGCCAGCAGCCCCCGAAGCGTAACCACTAGCACAGATACGCAGTATTTT. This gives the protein CASSPRSVTTSTDTQYF.

In DNA form, the CDR3 reads TGTGCCAGCAGTTTAATTAAGAGTGGCTACACCTTC. The encoded protein is CASSLIKSGYTF. The chain has TRBV28 and TRBJ1-2; D ambiguous. Germline loops: CDR1 MDHEN, CDR2 SYDVKM. Trimming removed 2 bases at V and 7 bases at J, with 8 bases between. The CDR3 consists of 12 residues.

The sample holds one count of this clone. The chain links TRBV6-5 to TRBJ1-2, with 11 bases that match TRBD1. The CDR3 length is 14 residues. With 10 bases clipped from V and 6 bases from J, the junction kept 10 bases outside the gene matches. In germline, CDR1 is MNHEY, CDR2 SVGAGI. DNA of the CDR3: TGTGCCACCCGAGGGACAGGGGGACGAAATGGCTACACCTTC. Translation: CATRGTGGRNGYTF.

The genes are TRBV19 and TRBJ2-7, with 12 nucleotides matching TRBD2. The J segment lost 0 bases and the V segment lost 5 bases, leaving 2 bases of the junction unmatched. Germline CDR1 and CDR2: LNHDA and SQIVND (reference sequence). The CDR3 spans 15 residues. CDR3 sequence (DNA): TGTGCCAGTAGTGCTAGCGGGAGGGCCTCCTACGAGCAGTACTTC. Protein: CASSASGRASYEQYF.

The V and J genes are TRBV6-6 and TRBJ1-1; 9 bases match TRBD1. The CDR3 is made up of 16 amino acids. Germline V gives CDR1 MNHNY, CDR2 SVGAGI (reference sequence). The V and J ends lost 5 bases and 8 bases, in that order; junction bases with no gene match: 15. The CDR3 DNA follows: TGTGCCAGCAGTGACTTGGTCACAGGGGGCTTCCCCGAAGCTTTCTTT. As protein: CASSDLVTGGFPEAFF.

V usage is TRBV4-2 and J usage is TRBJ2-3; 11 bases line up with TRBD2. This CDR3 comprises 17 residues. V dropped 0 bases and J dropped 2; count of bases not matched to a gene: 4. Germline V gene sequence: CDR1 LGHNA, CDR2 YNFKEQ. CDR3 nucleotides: TGTGCCAGCAGCCAAGATGTAGCGGGGGGGTACACAGATACGCAGTATTTT. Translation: CASSQDVAGGYTDTQYF.

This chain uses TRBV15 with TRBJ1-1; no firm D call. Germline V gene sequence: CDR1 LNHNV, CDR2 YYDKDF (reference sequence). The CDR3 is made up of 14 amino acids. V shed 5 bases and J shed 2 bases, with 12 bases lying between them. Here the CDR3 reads CATSPRLLNTEAFF. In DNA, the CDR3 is TGTGCCACCAGCCCGAGGCTCCTCAACACTGAAGCTTTCTTT.

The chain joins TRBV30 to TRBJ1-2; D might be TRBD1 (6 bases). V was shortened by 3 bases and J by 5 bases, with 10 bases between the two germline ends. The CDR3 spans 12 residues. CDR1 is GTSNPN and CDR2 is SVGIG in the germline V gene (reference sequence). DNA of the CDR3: TGTGCCTGGAGCGTTGGACAGTATGGCTACACCTTC. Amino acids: CAWSVGQYGYTF.

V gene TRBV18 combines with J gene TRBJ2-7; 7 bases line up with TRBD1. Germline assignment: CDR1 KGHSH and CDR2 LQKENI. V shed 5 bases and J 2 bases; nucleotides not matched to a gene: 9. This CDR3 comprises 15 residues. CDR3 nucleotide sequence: TGTGCCAGCTCAAAGCTTAGGGACAGCCCCTACGAGCAGTACTTC. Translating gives CASSKLRDSPYEQYF.

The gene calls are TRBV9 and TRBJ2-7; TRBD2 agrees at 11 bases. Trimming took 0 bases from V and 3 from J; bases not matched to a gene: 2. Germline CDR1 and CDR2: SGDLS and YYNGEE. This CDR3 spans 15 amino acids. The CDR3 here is CASSVGTSGGYEQYF. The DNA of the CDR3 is TGTGCCAGCAGCGTAGGAACTAGCGGGGGCTACGAGCAGTACTTC.

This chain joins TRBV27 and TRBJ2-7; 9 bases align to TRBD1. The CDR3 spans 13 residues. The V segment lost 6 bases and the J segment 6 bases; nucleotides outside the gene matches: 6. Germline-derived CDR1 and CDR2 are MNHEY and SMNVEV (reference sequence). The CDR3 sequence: CASSPSTGGEQYF. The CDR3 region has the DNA TGTGCCAGCAGCCCCTCGACAGGGGGCGAGCAGTACTTC.

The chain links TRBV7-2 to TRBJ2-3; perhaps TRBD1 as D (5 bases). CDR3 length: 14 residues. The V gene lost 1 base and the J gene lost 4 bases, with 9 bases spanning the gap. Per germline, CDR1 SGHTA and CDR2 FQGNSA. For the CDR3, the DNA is TGTGCCAGCAGCTTAGGGCAGGGCTCAGATACGCAGTATTTT. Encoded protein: CASSLGQGSDTQYF.

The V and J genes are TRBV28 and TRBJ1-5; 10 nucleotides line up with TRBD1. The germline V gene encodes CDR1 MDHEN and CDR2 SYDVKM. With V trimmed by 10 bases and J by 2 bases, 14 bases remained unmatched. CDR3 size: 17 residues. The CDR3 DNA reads TGTGCCATTTCGACAGGGGGCGTGTTGAGTGGCAATCAGCCCCAGCATTTT. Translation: CAISTGGVLSGNQPQHF.